The rows below give T cell receptor beta chains drawn from one sample of a study of OX40 agonist ivuxolimab in advanced cancers. Sequencing used immunoSEQ multiplex PCR; TCRdb keeps in-frame clones, though not all of them. The sample contains about 84,000 clones, more than 70% of which appear only once. Sequenced here: CD4+ or CD8+ T cells sorted from blood, sampled in a trial of the OX40 agonist ivuxolimab. The origin of the receptors is an adult with an advanced solid tumor such as melanoma, head and neck, liver or kidney cancer. Each CDR3 is given with its conserved first and last residue. Clone size is shown for a subset of rows, as once, few, many or a class of expanded clone.

v_gene | abundance | CDR3aa
TRBV29-1 | once | CSVARTSGGLSSYEQYF
TRBV27 | - | CAIRSPGFDEQFF
TRBV30 | - | CAWRGGELFF
TRBV4-2 | - | CASSLHRDTDTQYF
TRBV6-6 | - | CACQAGPAYEQYF
TRBV6-5 | - | CASSLLGTGTEKLFF
TRBV2 | - | CASRDQTISNQPQHF
TRBV4-2 | - | CASSRPGTGESGANVLTF
TRBV2 | - | CASSVSGDNEQFF
TRBV11-2 | - | CASSFGQDTQYF
TRBV29-1 | - | CSVEDPGGYNEQFF
TRBV19 | - | CASRGRILSGNTIYF
TRBV7-9 | - | CASSFTGTGDTQYF
TRBV29-1 | - | CSVEGLAGGNSQETQYF
TRBV29-1 | - | CSVEGGAGKFF
TRBV27 | - | CASSSSGRVRGPDTQYF
TRBV5-6 | - | CASSFFGDPNQPQHF
TRBV5-5 | few | CASSSTPGRSNSPLHF
TRBV5-8 | - | CASSKGLAGDWDTQYF
TRBV30 | once | CAWNRHGSPNTGELFF
TRBV6-5 | - | CASSYSPSGGTDTQYF
TRBV11-3 | - | CASSTAGETQYF
TRBV7-7 | - | CASSQHAETQYF
TRBV29-1 | - | CSVEVGTGGHQPQHF
TRBV6-1 | once | CASSEVASGTTDTQYF
TRBV7-3 | - | CASSPSPAYGYTF